A selection of T cell receptor beta chains follows, all from one sample in a study of blood T cell repertoires in COVID-19. TCRdb's copy holds only in-frame clones and misses some; the assay was immunoSEQ multiplex PCR. The sample contains 200,000 to 250,000 clones, 80% to 95% of which appear only once. The sequencing sample was made of peripheral blood. The receptors derive from a man in his thirties or forties with COVID-19, enrolled during active disease. The CDR3 runs from the conserved cysteine through the conserved F or W. D genes are given only for firm matches. Where a row states a size, it is once, few, many or the class of an expanded clone; other rows omit it.

cdr3_nt	cdr3_aa	j_call	d_call	v_call	clone_size
TGTGCCAGCAGCCCTAGCGTCCGAACCTCGGTTTACGAGCAGTACTTC	CASSPSVRTSVYEQYF	TRBJ2-7	-	TRBV14	-
TGTGCCAGCAGCCCAGGGGTTGTAGGCTATGGCTACACCTTC	CASSPGVVGYGYTF	TRBJ1-2	-	TRBV7-9	-
TGCGCCAGCAGCCAACTACAGGGGGAGGATGGCTACACCTTC	CASSQLQGEDGYTF	TRBJ1-2	TRBD1	TRBV5-1	-
TGTGCCATTGACGGACAGGCGAGCGGGGAGCTGTTTTTT	CAIDGQASGELFF	TRBJ2-2	TRBD1	TRBV19	-
TGTGCCAGCAGCAGCGGGGGGTTCGGAAATCAGCCCCAGCATTTT	CASSSGGFGNQPQHF	TRBJ1-5	-	TRBV5-6	-
TGCGCCAGCAGCCAAGAATCGGCCATGGTAGGACTATACGAGCAGTACTTC	CASSQESAMVGLYEQYF	TRBJ2-7	-	TRBV4-1	-
TGTGCCAGTAGCGAGACAGGGGCTCGGCACATTCAGTACTTC	CASSETGARHIQYF	TRBJ2-4	TRBD1	TRBV19	-
TGTGCCAGCAGCGCCGACTTTACCGGGGAGCTGTTTTTT	CASSADFTGELFF	TRBJ2-2	-	TRBV9	-
TGTGCCAGCAGCACCACAGGGGGAAGGGAAGCTTTCTTT	CASSTTGGREAFF	TRBJ1-1	TRBD1	TRBV6-5	-
TGTGCCAGCGCCCCCCTACGGACAGGGTACAATGAGCAGTTCTTC	CASAPLRTGYNEQFF	TRBJ2-1	TRBD1	TRBV11-2	-
TGTGCCAGCAGTTACGAACGGACAGGCCTCTCCTACGAGCAGTACTTC	CASSYERTGLSYEQYF	TRBJ2-7	TRBD1	TRBV6-5	-
TGTGCCAGTAGTATGACGACTAGCGGGGGGGCCCGAAATGAGCAGTTCTTC	CASSMTTSGGARNEQFF	TRBJ2-1	TRBD2	TRBV19	-
TGTGCCAGCAGCTCCGTCTCCGGACCCGGGAGGGAAAAACTGTTTTTT	CASSSVSGPGREKLFF	TRBJ1-4	-	TRBV5-5	-
TGTGCCAGCAGCTCACAGGGGCCCCGCGTAGCTGAAGCTTTCTTT	CASSSQGPRVAEAFF	TRBJ1-1	TRBD1	TRBV5-5	-
TGTGCCAGCAGTGCGTCGACAGGGAAGGATAATGGCTACACCTTC	CASSASTGKDNGYTF	TRBJ1-2	TRBD1	TRBV2	-
TGTGCCAGCAGTTACAAGCGCGGGACAGGTTTCGGCTACACCTTC	CASSYKRGTGFGYTF	TRBJ1-2	TRBD1	TRBV6-5	-
TGTGCCAGCAGCCTACAGGGGGATAGCAATCAGCCCCAGCATTTT	CASSLQGDSNQPQHF	TRBJ1-5	TRBD1	TRBV2	-
TGTGCCAGCAGATTGGGACAGGGAGATGAAAAACTGTTTTTT	CASRLGQGDEKLFF	TRBJ1-4	TRBD1	TRBV6-5	-
TGTGCCAGCAGCATGAGGTCGGATCGACTGGTCTACAATGAGCAGTTCTTC	CASSMRSDRLVYNEQFF	TRBJ2-1	-	TRBV9	once
TGTGCCAGCAGCCAAGGGGCACAGGGGGCTTTAGAGCAGTACTTC	CASSQGAQGALEQYF	TRBJ2-7	TRBD1	TRBV4-2	-
TGTGCCAGCAGTTATGGACAGACCACTGAAGCTTTCTTT	CASSYGQTTEAFF	TRBJ1-1	-	TRBV6-5	-